The sequence of this T cell receptor beta chain was determined in a study of breast tumors, draining lymph nodes, adjacent tissues. General observations from the study: Tumor repertoires ranked between lymph nodes and nontumor tissue in diversity, with V and J gene preferences. Compared with basal-like, luminal-like tumors shared significantly more repertoire with nontumor tissue. Data fit most tumor T cells coming from lymph node, expanding in tumor. That most tumor T cells come from lymph nodes remained unproven.

One entry per CDR3 protein, called by TCRdb with MiXCR from the multiplex PCR reads. The table has more than 20,000 distinct CDR3 sequences, 45% to 60% seen once. Regarding this clonotype: Its antigen is not known.

Germline CDR1 and CDR2: DFQATT and SNEGSKA (reference sequence). This CDR3 has 15 amino acids. Trimming removed 2 bases from V and 8 bases from J, with 18 bases in between. This chain uses TRBV20-1 with TRBJ1-4; D is possibly TRBD1 (6 bases). Sequenced: breast tumor tissue. The clonotype originates from a female donor with breast cancer. Some clones in this sample may be carry-over from other donors' samples. CDR3 in DNA: TGCAGTGCTAGACTAGCTACAGGGTCGCGGGAAAAACTGTTTTTT. It translates to CSARLATGSREKLFF.